A few counts support the clone carrying this TCR beta chain. Collection of ten milliliters of peripheral blood was performed for each donor. The authors ran a second PCR of roughly 6 to 12 cycles using a sample-barcoded 5' primer and a J-beta primer mix. Tagging of each cDNA molecule was performed by a template-switch adaptor with 12 random nucleotides. TCRdb ran MiXCR on the 5' RACE reads and lists one entry per CDR3 protein. In the table there are hundreds of thousands of distinct CDR3 sequences, around 48% of which are singletons. This entry comes from a study of blood T cells in healthy people across ages. About the research overall: Researchers report that template switching captured about one barcoded beta molecule per two T cells.

What was sequenced was blood. The receptor was derived from a woman in her fifties or sixties in good health.

CDR3 region: CASSRGQGGYNEQFF. The CDR3 bases are TGTGCCAGCAGCCGGGGACAGGGTGGCTACAATGAGCAGTTCTTC. This chain links TRBV5-5 with TRBJ2-1; 9 nucleotides align to TRBD1. The CDR3 spans 15 residues. Per germline, CDR1 SGHKS and CDR2 YYEKEE (reference sequence). Trimming at V came to 4 bases and at J to 3 bases, leaving 5 bases not matched to a gene.